The T cell receptor beta chain under discussion was sequenced for a study of blood T cell repertoires in COVID-19. Study-level information: COVID-19 samples, acute and convalescent, were from the United States, Italy and Spain. In each case, the material was cDNA or gDNA derived from T cells, B-cell-depleted T cells, or PBMCs.

In germline, CDR1 is LNHDA, CDR2 SQIVND (reference sequence). J gave up 7 bases and V 5 bases, and 9 bases lay outside the gene matches. The CDR3 totals 16 residues. TCRdb's table, derived via immunoSEQ multiplex PCR, lists solely in-frame clones and lacks some. The sample has under 350,000 clones, roughly 91% seen once. Sequenced sample: peripheral blood. The chain links TRBV19 to TRBJ1-5, with 12 bases fitting TRBD1. This clonotype originated in a middle-aged man with acute or convalescent COVID-19. CDR3 nucleotides: TGTGCCAGTAGTCCCGGGACAGGGGGCTTGGAACAGCCCCAGCATTTT. It is translated as CASSPGTGGLEQPQHF. Full variable domain (remainder filled in from reference TRBV19 and TRBJ1-5): DGGITQSPKYLFRKEGQNVTLSCEQNLNHDAMYWYRQDPGQGLRLIYYSQIVNDFQKGDIAEGYSVSREKKESFPLTVTSAQKNPTAFYLCASSPGTGGLEQPQHFGDGTRLSIL.